These 32 T cell receptor beta chains were all obtained from the same sample, sequenced in a study of breast tumors, draining lymph nodes, adjacent tissues. TCRdb reanalysed the multiplex PCR reads using MiXCR and keeps one entry per CDR3 protein. The sample lists 150,000 to 200,000 distinct CDR3 sequences; around a third were seen once. Breast cancer patients provided tissue from their axillary draining lymph nodes. Sequencing was performed on axillary lymph node tissue. The receptor source for this set is a female donor with breast cancer. Some clones in this sample may be carry-over from other donors' samples.

In regard to this clonotype: The junction shows a germline mismatch at one end, possibly a read error. This sequence joins TRBV20-1 and TRBJ2-7; no definite D call. The CDR3 runs 20 residues. Germline CDR1 and CDR2: DFQATT and SNEGSKA (reference sequence). The CDR3 loop reads CSAGDGPPWTAAKALGEQYF. The DNA of the CDR3 is TGCAGTGCTGGAGATGGCCCACCTTGGACGGCCGCCAAAGCTTTGGGCGAGCAGTACTTC.

The CDR3 coding sequence is TGTGCCTGCCTATTTACAGACGTGTATGGCTACACCTTC. This sequence encodes CACLFTDVYGYTF. The chain has TRBV30 and TRBJ1-2; D unclear. CDR1 is GTSNPN and CDR2 is SVGIG in the germline V gene (reference sequence). The CDR3 spans 13 residues. V was shortened by 6 bases and J by 5 bases, with 16 bases between the two germline ends.

As regards this clonotype: This may be a read error: a much more frequent sequence differs by one nucleotide. The rearrangement joins TRBV6-2 or TRBV6-3 to TRBJ2-7, with D maybe TRBD2 (6 bases). This CDR3 is built from 14 residues. Germline V gives CDR1 MNHEY, CDR2 SVGEGT. Trimming stripped 5 bases from V and 5 bases from J, with 16 bases between. In DNA, the CDR3 is TGTGCCAGCAGTCTTGGCGGGGAGCGGCACGAGCAGTACTTC. It is translated as CASSLGGERHEQYF.

This clonotype was recorded many times. The chain links TRBV11-2 to TRBJ2-5, with 12 bases identical to TRBD2. V shed 6 bases, J shed 6 bases, and the junction held 11 bases outside the gene matches. This CDR3 has 16 residues. Germline CDR1 SGHAT, CDR2 FQNNGV. CDR3 sequence (DNA): TGTGCCAGCAGTTTCTCTAGCGGGAGGGCGTTTAAGACCCAGTACTTC. It codes for CASSFSSGRAFKTQYF.

For this clonotype: Sequence at one end of the junction differs from germline and may be a read error. This chain connects TRBV20-1 to TRBJ2-1, with a weak D call TRBD2 (5 bases). This CDR3 spans 13 amino acids. Germline CDR1 is DFQATT and CDR2 is SNEGSKA (reference sequence). The CDR3 loop is CSAIRETYNAQFF. For the CDR3, the DNA is TGCAGTGCTATAAGGGAGACCTACAATGCGCAGTTCTTC.

This clonotype was observed many times. The chain has TRBV30 and TRBJ1-2; a possible D gene is TRBD1 (5 bases). CDR1 GTSNPN and CDR2 SVGIG come from the germline V gene (reference sequence). V gave up 0 bases and J gave up 8 bases, with 19 bases separating them. The CDR3 is made up of 15 amino acids. This CDR3 reads CAWSVGQGAWEGYTF. In DNA, the CDR3 is TGTGCCTGGAGTGTCGGGCAGGGAGCCTGGGAGGGCTACACCTTC.

This clonotype is medium-sized in the sample. The gene calls are TRBV14 and TRBJ1-2; no clear D gene. This CDR3 region has 13 residues. Trimming stripped 1 base from V and 7 bases from J, with 10 bases between. The germline gives CDR1 SGHDN, CDR2 FVKESK. The DNA for the CDR3 is TGTGCCAGCAGCCAAGTGCGGTCGGGTGGCTACACCTTC. This codes for CASSQVRSGGYTF.

This clonotype was seen ten or more times. This chain connects TRBV7-3 to TRBJ2-3; no definite D call. Germline CDR1 is SGHTA and CDR2 is FQGTGA. The V end was cut by 0 bases, the J end by 2 bases, with 9 bases between. The length of the CDR3 is 15 residues. The CDR3 nucleotides read TGTGCCAGCAGCTTAACCGGTGCCTCCACAGATACGCAGTATTTT. Translation gives CASSLTGASTDTQYF.

This clonotype was counted ten times or more. The chain employs TRBV7-9 and TRBJ1-3, with D perhaps matching TRBD1 (6 bases). The CDR3 spans 15 residues. Germline CDR1 reads SEHNR; CDR2 reads FQNEAQ (reference sequence). V was cut by 1 base and J by 0 bases, with 7 bases left in between. The CDR3 sequence: CASSLVGASGNTIYF. CDR3 bases: TGTGCCAGCAGCTTAGTGGGGGCCTCTGGAAACACCATATATTTT.

The chain uses TRBV7-2 and TRBJ1-4, with D perhaps matching TRBD1 (6 bases). In germline, CDR1 is SGHTA, CDR2 FQGNSA. The CDR3 spans 14 residues. V shed 6 bases and J shed 12 bases, with 20 bases lying between them. The CDR3 nucleotides are TGTGCCAGCAGTCACCGGGACATTGGCGGAGAACTGTTTTTT. Its protein is CASSHRDIGGELFF.

This clonotype was observed once. This CDR3 is CASSFTTGATQYF. The DNA of the CDR3 is TGTGCCAGCAGCTTTACGACAGGGGCCACGCAGTATTTT. This chain joins TRBV7-3 and TRBJ2-3; 8 positions match TRBD1. The CDR3 spans 13 residues. Trimming at V came to 3 bases and at J to 9 bases, leaving 5 bases not matched to a gene. Germline V lookup: CDR1 SGHTA, CDR2 FQGTGA.

This clonotype was seen ten or more times. V usage is TRBV18 and J usage is TRBJ1-5; the D gene is possibly TRBD1 (6 bases). Per germline, CDR1 KGHSH and CDR2 LQKENI. The V and J ends lost 3 bases and 3 bases respectively, with 12 bases between them. This CDR3 comprises 15 residues. CDR3 DNA: TGTGCCAGCTCACCCCAAAAGGGGGACAATCAGCCCCAGCATTTT. Translating gives CASSPQKGDNQPQHF.

Ten or more counts support this clonotype. The chain has TRBV15 and TRBJ2-2; 7 nucleotides agree with TRBD1. The CDR3 is made up of 14 amino acids. CDR1 LNHNV and CDR2 YYDKDF come from the germline V gene (reference sequence). V was pared by 6 bases and J by 1 base, with 2 bases of the junction left unmatched. The DNA for the CDR3 is TGTGCCACCAGGAGGGGGCAGAACACCGGGGAGCTGTTTTTT. It codes for CATRRGQNTGELFF. Full variable domain (remainder filled in from reference TRBV15 and TRBJ2-2): DAMVIQNPRYQVTQFGKPVTLSCSQTLNHNVMYWYQQKSSQAPKLLFHYYDKDFNNEADTPDNFQSRRPNTSFCFLDIRSPGLGDTAMYLCATRRGQNTGELFFGEGSRLTVL.

The chain has TRBV29-1 and TRBJ1-2; no definite D call. The germline V gene encodes CDR1 SQVTM and CDR2 ANQGSEA. V was trimmed by 8 bases and J by 4 bases, leaving 11 bases between them. CDR3 length: 11 residues. Here the CDR3 reads CSHHTIYGYTF. The CDR3 coding sequence is TGCAGCCACCATACTATCTATGGCTACACCTTC. Complete variable domain (other parts from reference TRBV29-1 and TRBJ1-2): SAVISQKPSRDICQRGTSLTIQCQVDSQVTMMFWYRQQPGQSLTLIATANQGSEATYESGFVIDKFPISRPNLTFSTLTVSNMSPEDSSIYLCSHHTIYGYTFGSGTRLTVV.

V gene TRBV21-1 combines with J gene TRBJ2-6. TRBV21-1 is labeled a pseudogene. The CDR3 consists of 17 residues. The CDR3 here is CASSKAPPVPGANVLTF. The CDR3 coding sequence is TGTGCCAGCAGCAAAGCGCCACCAGTTCCTGGGGCCAACGTCCTGACTTTC.

This clonotype was counted at least ten times. The genes are TRBV24-1 and TRBJ2-1; D is unclear. V shed 2 bases and J shed 8 bases, with 6 bases lying between them. The germline gives CDR1 KGHDR, CDR2 SFDVKD. The CDR3 is 12 amino acids. CDR3 nucleotide sequence: TGTGCCACCAGTGATTATGCGGATGAGCAGTTCTTC. Amino acids: CATSDYADEQFF.

The chain joins TRBV5-1 to TRBJ1-2, with D maybe TRBD1 (5 bases). CDR1 SGHRS and CDR2 YFSETQ come from the germline V gene. V was shortened by 4 bases and J by 2 bases, with 9 bases between the two germline ends. The CDR3 extends over 13 amino acids. CDR3 nucleotide sequence: TGCGCCAGCAGCGTGGACACCAACTATGGCTACACCTTC. This codes for CASSVDTNYGYTF.

This clonotype was recorded at least ten times. This may come from a read error, since a much larger clone is one base off. This chain connects TRBV20-1 to TRBJ2-7; D tentatively reads TRBD1 or TRBD2 (7 bases each). V dropped 7 bases and J dropped 4 bases, with 23 bases sitting between them. CDR1 is DFQATT, CDR2 SNEGSKA, per germline (reference sequence). The CDR3 runs to 15 residues. CDR3 sequence (DNA): TGCAGTGTTCCTCCAGGGGCAGGGGGGGGATACGAGCAGTACTTC. Amino acids: CSVPPGAGGGYEQYF.

There are many counts of this clonotype. This chain connects TRBV6-5 to TRBJ2-7; D perhaps matches TRBD2 (6 bases). The CDR3 is 18 amino acids. The V gene lost 6 bases and the J gene lost 5 bases, with 29 bases spanning the gap. From germline, CDR1 is MNHEY and CDR2 SVGAGI. CDR3 in DNA: TGTGCCAGCAGCCCCCCTAGCGTTCCCGCGCTGGGTGAGGACGAGCAGTACTTC. This gives the protein CASSPPSVPALGEDEQYF.

This clonotype was found many times. The chain is built from TRBV28 and TRBJ2-7; tentatively, D is TRBD1 (5 bases). Germline CDR1 MDHEN, CDR2 SYDVKM. V lost 4 bases to trimming and J lost 5 bases, with 6 bases between them. The CDR3 runs 11 residues. For the CDR3, the DNA is TGTGCCAGCAGTTGGGGCGACGAGCAGTACTTC. Translated, it gives CASSWGDEQYF.

Ten or more counts support this clonotype. The rearrangement joins TRBV13 to TRBJ1-4; 9 nucleotides line up with TRBD1. CDR3 length equals 15 residues. CDR1 is PRHDT, CDR2 FYEKMQ, per germline (reference sequence). After removal of 4 bases from V and 5 bases from J, the junction contained 5 bases not matched to a gene. This CDR3 reads CASSSTTGGNEKLFF. The CDR3 DNA is TGTGCCAGCAGCTCGACGACAGGGGGAAATGAAAAACTGTTTTTT.

In this sample, this clonotype turned up many times. The genes are TRBV18 and TRBJ2-1, with D tentatively TRBD1 (5 bases). The CDR3 spans 13 residues. Looked up from germline, CDR1 is KGHSH and CDR2 is LQKENI. The ends were cut back, 2 bases at V and 6 bases at J, with 8 bases in the middle. CDR3 in DNA: TGTGCCAGCTCACCATGGGGCTCCAATGAGCAGTTCTTC. It yields the protein CASSPWGSNEQFF.

Turning to this clonotype: A much larger clone sits a single nucleotide away, making a read error possible. The missing conserved phenylalanine or tryptophan at the end of this CDR3 makes a read error likely. The DNA is left out, because the CDR3 cannot be placed on it with certainty; the CDR3 is given as TCRdb lists it. The J gene is TRBJ1-2, the V gene TRBV15. The V gene's germline CDR1 is LNHNV and CDR2 YYDKDF (reference sequence). 15 amino acids form the CDR3, both terminal residues included. CDR3 sequence: CATSRGGISNYGYIS.

In its sample, this clonotype was seen many times. J is TRBJ1-2 and V is TRBV20-1; tentatively, D is TRBD1 (5 bases). The V gene lost 1 base and the J gene lost 8 bases, with 20 bases spanning the gap. CDR3 length equals 15 residues. CDR1 DFQATT and CDR2 SNEGSKA come from the germline V gene (reference sequence). The CDR3 loop reads CSARGLGRRGRGYTF. The CDR3 region has the DNA TGCAGTGCTAGAGGTCTAGGGCGGAGGGGACGGGGCTACACCTTC.

Notes on this clonotype: Since the CDR3 does not end with the conserved phenylalanine or tryptophan, this likely comes from a read error. Because the CDR3's place on the DNA is in doubt, the DNA is left out and the CDR3 is given as listed by TCRdb. The chain carries TRBV10-2 and TRBJ1-5. From its first to its last residue, the CDR3 has 9 amino acids. From germline, CDR1 is WSHSY and CDR2 SAAADI. The CDR3 loop reads CASSGAGSK.

This clonotype was seen ten or more times. The chain is built from TRBV18 and TRBJ2-5; the D call may be TRBD1 or TRBD2 (5 bases each). Germline loops: CDR1 KGHSH, CDR2 LQKENI. V lost 2 bases, J lost 1 base, and 11 bases lay in between. The CDR3 spans 15 residues. This chain's CDR3 is CASSPRDLPQETQYF. The CDR3, as DNA: TGTGCCAGCTCACCAAGGGACCTACCCCAAGAGACCCAGTACTTC.

This clonotype was found many times. The chain recombines TRBV20-1 with TRBJ1-4; 10 bases line up with TRBD1. The junction had 17 bases not matched to a gene; V was cut back by 2 bases and J by 8 bases. The CDR3 covers 18 residues. The germline CDR1 and CDR2 sequences are DFQATT and SNEGSKA (reference sequence). The CDR3 DNA is TGCAGTGCTAGATCCCTTCCCGGGACAGGGGCCGGAGGGGAAAAACTGTTTTTT. Amino acid sequence: CSARSLPGTGAGGEKLFF.

This clonotype appeared a few times. The chain carries TRBV7-9 and TRBJ2-1; 16 bases align to TRBD2. The CDR3 contains 20 residues. Germline-derived CDR1 and CDR2 are SEHNR and FQNEAQ (reference sequence). V lost 1 base and J lost 0; bases outside the gene matches: 6. The CDR3 protein is CASSLGRGTSGRASYNEQFF. The CDR3 nucleotides are TGTGCCAGCAGCTTAGGAAGGGGGACTAGCGGGAGGGCCTCCTACAATGAGCAGTTCTTC.

As regards this clonotype: The junction and the germline gene differ at one end; a read error may be behind it. The V call is TRBV12-3 or TRBV12-4, the J call TRBJ2-2; perhaps TRBD1 as D (6 bases). CDR3 size: 17 residues. The CDR3 spells CAGSPLGAVLRSGELFF. In nucleotides, the CDR3 is TGTGCCGGCAGTCCCTTGGGGGCGGTACTTCGTTCCGGGGAGCTGTTTTTT.

Notes on this clonotype: The missing conserved phenylalanine or tryptophan at the end of this CDR3 makes a read error likely. The chain combines TRBV4-3 with TRBJ2-3; the D is unclear. The CDR3 length is 16 residues. CDR1 LGHNA and CDR2 YSLEER come from the germline V gene. The V end lost 0 bases, the J end lost 0 bases, and 10 bases lay between the germline ends. The CDR3, as DNA: TGCGCCAGCAGCCAAGATCACGGTTCTAGCACAGATACGCAGTATTCC. Translating gives CASSQDHGSSTDTQYS.

This clonotype was seen at least ten times. CDR3 loop: CASSHWGAGNPTDTQYF. DNA for the CDR3: TGCGCCAGCAGCCACTGGGGGGCGGGAAACCCCACAGATACGCAGTATTTT. The genes are TRBV4-3 and TRBJ2-3; D assignment may be TRBD1 or TRBD2 (6 bases each). The CDR3 loop spans 17 amino acids. Trimming stripped 3 bases from V and 2 bases from J, with 18 bases between. Germline CDR1 reads LGHNA; CDR2 reads YSLEER.

This clonotype was seen many times. This sequence joins TRBV5-1 and TRBJ1-4; D unresolved. V was pared by 2 bases and J by 8 bases, with 7 bases between. This CDR3 is 12 amino acids long. CDR1 is SGHRS, CDR2 YFSETQ, per germline. DNA of the CDR3: TGCGCCAGCAGCTTCGCAGGCGAAAAACTGTTTTTT. It encodes CASSFAGEKLFF. Drawing the rest from reference TRBV5-1 and TRBJ1-4, the complete variable domain is KAGVTQTPRYLIKTRGQQVTLSCSPISGHRSVSWYQQTPGQGLQFLFEYFSETQRNKGNFPGRFSGRQFSNSRSEMNVSTLELGDSALYLCASSFAGEKLFFGSGTQLSVL.